Below, one T cell receptor beta chain is given with its context. This CDR3 has 17 amino acids. Germline trimming cut 5 bases from V and 1 base from J; bases unmatched to any gene: 13. CDR1 and CDR2 (germline): SGHTA, FQGTGA. This entry is derived from a study of cytomegalovirus exposure and HLA in healthy donors. PCR involved 60 Vbeta and 13 Jbeta primers. Here immunoSEQ multiplex PCR was the method, and the copy in TCRdb shows in-frame clones only, minus some. The table shows roughly 120,000 clones, with almost 70% occurring only once. This chain links TRBV7-3 with TRBJ2-7, with 8 bases matching TRBD1. Sequenced input: PBMCs. The TCR was taken from a man aged 30 to 45 in good health and CMV-seropositive. The CDR3 sequence is CASSPDPGQEKSYEQYF. CDR3 in DNA: TGTGCCAGCAGCCCCGACCCGGGACAGGAGAAATCCTACGAGCAGTACTTC.